One sample yielded the 4 T cell receptor beta chains listed below, sequenced in a study of T cell changes during pregnancy in multiple sclerosis. Some clones are missing from TCRdb's copy, which holds only in-frame ones; the method was immunoSEQ multiplex PCR. The table lists 55,000 to 95,000 clones, 85% to 95% of them singletons, with approximately 2% in the top ten. Sequenced material: peripheral blood, taken in the second trimester of pregnancy. The receptors stem from a female donor in good health, enrolled as a control in a pregnancy study.

The chain carries TRBV2 and TRBJ1-2; 9 bases are shared with TRBD1. The CDR3 is 14 residues long. Germline V gene lookup returns CDR1 SNHLY and CDR2 FYNNEI. Germline trimming cut 7 bases from V and 0 bases from J; bases unmatched to any gene: 3. CDR3 sequence: CASTRDRANYGYTF. In DNA, the CDR3 is TGTGCCAGCACCCGGGACAGGGCTAACTATGGCTACACCTTC. Combining the CDR3 with reference TRBV2 and TRBJ1-2 gives the whole variable domain EPEVTQTPSHQVTQMGQEVILRCVPISNHLYFYWYRQILGQKVEFLVSFYNNEISEKSEIFDDQFSVERPDGSNFTLKIRSTKLEDSAMYFCASTRDRANYGYTFGSGTRLTVV.

The J gene is TRBJ2-5, the V gene TRBV9; D possibly corresponds to TRBD2 (7 bases). The length of the CDR3 is 15 residues. Germline CDR1 reads SGDLS; CDR2 reads YYNGEE. The V end was cut by 3 bases, the J end by 1 base, with 13 bases between. The CDR3 sequence: CASSGGGNIQETQYF. CDR3 coding DNA: TGTGCCAGCAGCGGGGGGGGCAATATCCAAGAGACCCAGTACTTC.

This clone was seen only once. In nucleotides, the CDR3 is TGTGCCAGTAGTATTATGGGGAGCTCCTACAATGAGCAGTTCTTC. It is translated as CASSIMGSSYNEQFF. The rearrangement uses TRBV19 and TRBJ2-1; TRBD2 might be the D (5 bases). CDR3 length: 15 amino acids. The germline V gene has CDR1 LNHDA and CDR2 SQIVND (reference sequence). V was pared by 3 bases and J by 0 bases, with 9 bases between.

The J gene is TRBJ2-7, the V gene TRBV4-3; perhaps TRBD1 as D (6 bases). The CDR3 consists of 15 residues. Germline V gene sequence: CDR1 LGHNA, CDR2 YSLEER. Between the trimmed V and J ends, which lost 4 bases and 3 bases, there was a span of 16 bases. The DNA for the CDR3 is TGCGCCAGCAGCCGGGGGTTGGGGGCGAACTACGAGCAGTACTTC. Its translation: CASSRGLGANYEQYF.